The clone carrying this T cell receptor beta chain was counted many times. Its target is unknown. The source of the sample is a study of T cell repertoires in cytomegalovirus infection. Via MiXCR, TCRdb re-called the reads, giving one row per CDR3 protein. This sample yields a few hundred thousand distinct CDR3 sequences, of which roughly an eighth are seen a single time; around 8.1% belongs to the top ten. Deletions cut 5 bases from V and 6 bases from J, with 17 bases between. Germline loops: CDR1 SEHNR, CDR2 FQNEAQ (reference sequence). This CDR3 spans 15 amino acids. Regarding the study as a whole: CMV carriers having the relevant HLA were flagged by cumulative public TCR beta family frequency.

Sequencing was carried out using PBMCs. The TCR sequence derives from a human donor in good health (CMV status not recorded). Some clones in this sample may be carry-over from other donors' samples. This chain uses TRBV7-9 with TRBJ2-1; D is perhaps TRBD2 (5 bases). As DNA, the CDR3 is TGTGCCAGCAGCCCTCGTAGAGCGGAGAGCAATGAGCAGTTCTTC. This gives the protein CASSPRRAESNEQFF. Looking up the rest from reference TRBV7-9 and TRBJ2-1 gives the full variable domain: DTGVSQNPRHKITKRGQNVTFRCDPISEHNRLYWYRQTLGQGPEFLTYFQNEAQLEKSRLLSDRFSAERPKGSFSTLEIQRTEQGDSAMYLCASSPRRAESNEQFFGPGTRLTVL.